The 21 T cell receptor beta chains in this list originate from one sample, sequenced in a study of blood T cell repertoires in COVID-19. Measured with immunoSEQ multiplex PCR; TCRdb has only the in-frame clones, and not every one. The table has approximately 210,000 clones, approximately 84% seen once. Material: peripheral blood. These receptors came from an older woman with active or convalescent COVID-19.

This clone was counted a few times. The chain is built from TRBV5-4 and TRBJ2-1; the match to TRBD1 covers 7 bases. This CDR3 comprises 14 residues. Germline CDR1 reads SGHNT; CDR2 reads YYREEE (reference sequence). With V trimmed by 7 bases and J by 1 base, 5 bases remained unmatched. The chain's CDR3 is CASYRQGSYNEQFF. CDR3 bases: TGTGCCAGCTACCGACAGGGATCCTACAATGAGCAGTTCTTC.

A remark on this clone: Other nucleotide sequences in the sample specify the same CDR3. The genes are TRBV5-1 and TRBJ1-2; 10 bases agree with TRBD1. The trim removed 3 bases at V and 6 bases at J, leaving 5 bases unmatched. CDR1 and CDR2 (germline): SGHRS, YFSETQ. This CDR3 comprises 14 residues. CDR3 nucleotides: TGCGCCAGCAGCTCGACAGGGGGCATCAATGGCTACACCTTC. Translation: CASSSTGGINGYTF.

The chain uses TRBV5-1 and TRBJ2-2, with 10 positions matching TRBD1. The V gene end was trimmed by 3 bases and the J gene end by 4 bases; junction bases not matched to a gene: 6. This CDR3 contains 16 residues. Germline V gene lookup returns CDR1 SGHRS and CDR2 YFSETQ. The CDR3: CASSSTGGAGTGELFF. The DNA of the CDR3 is TGCGCCAGCAGCTCGACAGGGGGCGCGGGCACCGGGGAGCTGTTTTTT.

The genes are TRBV18 and TRBJ2-3; D possibly corresponds to TRBD2 (6 bases). This CDR3 region has 16 residues. Germline CDR1 and CDR2: KGHSH and LQKENI. Trimming removed 2 bases from V and 2 bases from J, with 14 bases in between. CDR3 in amino acids: CASSPSGSGYTDTQYF. The CDR3 DNA reads as TGTGCCAGCTCACCAAGCGGTAGCGGTTACACAGATACGCAGTATTTT.

The genes are TRBV6-5 and TRBJ2-7; D is possibly TRBD1 (6 bases). Germline V gene lookup returns CDR1 MNHEY and CDR2 SVGAGI. The V gene lost 6 bases and the J gene lost 3 bases, with 12 bases spanning the gap. The CDR3 consists of 13 residues. The chain's CDR3 is CASRRTAYYEQYF. In nucleotides, the CDR3 is TGTGCCAGCAGGCGGACAGCCTACTACGAGCAGTACTTC.

This clone has more than one count but fewer than ten. The V gene is TRBV7-9, the J gene TRBJ2-7, with D hard to call. Trimming cost V 6 bases and J 5 bases, with 11 bases left between them. Germline CDR1 SEHNR, CDR2 FQNEAQ (reference sequence). CDR3 size: 12 residues. The CDR3 sequence is CASRHYLDEQYF. DNA of the CDR3: TGTGCCAGCAGACATTACCTAGACGAGCAGTACTTC.

The rearrangement links TRBV5-1 to TRBJ1-1; unclear D gene. This CDR3 comprises 17 residues. Germline values: CDR1 SGHRS, CDR2 YFSETQ. Between the trimmed V and J ends, which lost 0 bases and 0 bases, there was a span of 15 bases. Written as DNA, the CDR3 is TGCGCCAGCAGCTTGGTCAGGATCGGAATTATGAACACTGAAGCTTTCTTT. Protein: CASSLVRIGIMNTEAFF. The whole variable domain, filled in from reference TRBV5-1 and TRBJ1-1, reads KAGVTQTPRYLIKTRGQQVTLSCSPISGHRSVSWYQQTPGQGLQFLFEYFSETQRNKGNFPGRFSGRQFSNSRSEMNVSTLELGDSALYLCASSLVRIGIMNTEAFFGQGTRLTVV.

The rearrangement links TRBV5-5 to TRBJ2-7; 11 nucleotides agree with TRBD2. Germline V gives CDR1 SGHKS, CDR2 YYEKEE (reference sequence). The CDR3 has 13 amino acids. V dropped 4 bases and J dropped 6; count of bases not matched to a gene: 3. In DNA, the CDR3 is TGTGCCAGCAGCCGAGGACTAGCGGGCGAGCAGTACTTC. This sequence encodes CASSRGLAGEQYF.

J is TRBJ2-7 and V is TRBV11-2; 7 bases are shared with TRBD1. The germline gives CDR1 SGHAT, CDR2 FQNNGV. V trimming: 6 bases; J trimming: 2 bases; junction bases outside the gene matches: 10. CDR3 length equals 15 residues. The CDR3 protein is CASRTSGTETYEQYF. The CDR3, as DNA: TGTGCCAGCAGGACCTCCGGGACAGAGACCTACGAGCAGTACTTC.

This chain uses TRBV7-9 with TRBJ1-4; unclear D gene. Trimming removed 5 bases at V and 1 base at J, with 11 bases between. The length of the CDR3 is 15 residues. CDR1 and CDR2 (germline): SEHNR, FQNEAQ (reference sequence). As DNA, the CDR3 is TGTGCCAGCAGCACCCGACGGGGAACTAATGAAAAACTGTTTTTT. This gives the protein CASSTRRGTNEKLFF.

This clone was seen once. The CDR3 region is CASSLDPGKRDGYTF. The CDR3 bases are TGTGCCAGCAGCTTAGACCCAGGGAAAAGAGATGGCTACACCTTC. The chain couples TRBV7-2 to TRBJ1-2, with D possibly being TRBD1 (5 bases). The germline V and J ends were trimmed by 1 base and 6 bases, with 15 bases remaining between them. Germline CDR1 and CDR2: SGHTA and FQGNSA. The CDR3 length is 15 residues.

The chain recombines TRBV19 with TRBJ1-5, with 8 bases identical to TRBD1. Unmatched junction bases numbered 11, after V lost 6 bases and J lost 7 bases. Germline CDR1 and CDR2: LNHDA and SQIVND (reference sequence). CDR3 length: 15 residues. CDR3 nucleotides: TGTGCCAGTAGCCACATCAACAGGGGGGGACAGCCCCAGCATTTT. This gives the protein CASSHINRGGQPQHF. The variable domain in full, with the rest retrieved from reference TRBV19 and TRBJ1-5, is DGGITQSPKYLFRKEGQNVTLSCEQNLNHDAMYWYRQDPGQGLRLIYYSQIVNDFQKGDIAEGYSVSREKKESFPLTVTSAQKNPTAFYLCASSHINRGGQPQHFGDGTRLSIL.

CDR3 nucleotides: TGTGCCAGTAAGAGGGACAGGAACACCGGGGAGCTGTTTTTT. It codes for CASKRDRNTGELFF. The chain carries TRBV19 and TRBJ2-2; 7 bases agree with TRBD1. J was trimmed by 1 base and V by 7 bases; bases with no gene match: 3. The CDR3 extends over 14 amino acids. Germline V CDR1 and CDR2: LNHDA, SQIVND (reference sequence).

This clone appeared a single time. This chain links TRBV3-1 (or the pseudogene TRBV3-2) with TRBJ2-5, with 7 positions matching TRBD1. Germline CDR1 is LGHDT and CDR2 is YNNKEL (reference sequence). The CDR3 runs to 16 residues. Germline trimming cut 3 bases from V and 5 bases from J; bases unmatched to any gene: 12. CDR3 DNA: TGTGCCAGCAGCCAGGGACCGGGCAAACAGGGGGAGACCCAGTACTTC. This translates into CASSQGPGKQGETQYF.

The V call is TRBV5-1, the J call TRBJ2-7, with 11 bases identical to TRBD1. Looked up from germline, CDR1 is SGHRS and CDR2 is YFSETQ. J gave up 3 bases and V 2 bases, and 7 bases lay outside the gene matches. CDR3 length equals 16 residues. The CDR3 DNA sequence: TGCGCCAGCAGCTTAAGGTCGGGACAGGGGGTCTACGAGCAGTACTTC. This encodes CASSLRSGQGVYEQYF.

The rearrangement links TRBV25-1 to TRBJ2-7; TRBD1 might be the D (7 bases). The CDR3 sequence is 15 residues long. CDR1 and CDR2 (germline): MGHDK, SYGVNS. V lost 2 bases and J 7 bases, leaving 18 bases between the germline ends. CDR3 DNA: TGTGCCAGCAGTGAAGACAGGGCTTCCCGGGGGGAGCAGTACTTC. Its protein product is CASSEDRASRGEQYF.

A word on this clone: Other DNA sequences in the sample encode the same CDR3. The V gene is TRBV30, the J gene TRBJ2-7; D gene ambiguous. Germline V gives CDR1 GTSNPN, CDR2 SVGIG (reference sequence). The germline V and J ends were trimmed by 2 bases and 3 bases, with 8 bases remaining between them. The CDR3 has 12 residues. The CDR3 DNA follows: TGTGCCTGGAGTCCCGGTAACTACGAGCAGTACTTC. The encoded protein is CAWSPGNYEQYF.

This clone was seen a single time. V is TRBV10-1 and J is TRBJ2-1; tentatively, D is TRBD1 (5 bases). The V end lost 3 bases, the J end lost 7 bases, and 10 bases lay between the germline ends. The CDR3 totals 13 residues. Germline values: CDR1 WNHNN, CDR2 SYGVQD (reference sequence). Here the CDR3 reads CASSDRRTNEQFF. In nucleotides, the CDR3 is TGCGCCAGCAGTGACCGACGGACAAATGAGCAGTTCTTC.

The CDR3 is CASSPGQGGGYTF. The CDR3 nucleotides read TGTGCCAGCTCACCCGGACAGGGCGGTGGCTACACCTTC. V and J are TRBV18 and TRBJ1-2; 8 bases are a match to TRBD1. There are 13 residues in the CDR3. The germline gives CDR1 KGHSH, CDR2 LQKENI. The trim removed 3 bases at V and 7 bases at J, leaving 4 bases unmatched. The whole variable domain, filled in from reference TRBV18 and TRBJ1-2, reads NAGVMQNPRHLVRRRGQEARLRCSPMKGHSHVYWYRQLPEEGLKFMVYLQKENIIDESGMPKERFSAEFPKEGPSILRIQQVVRGDSAAYFCASSPGQGGGYTFGSGTRLTVV.

V and J are TRBV11-2 and TRBJ2-7; D unresolved. The germline V gene encodes CDR1 SGHAT and CDR2 FQNNGV. The V gene lost 4 bases and the J gene lost 3 bases, with 19 bases spanning the gap. This CDR3 is built from 16 residues. The CDR3 is CASSSLTRRLDYEQYF. The CDR3 nucleotides are TGTGCCAGCAGCTCCCTGACCCGTCGACTGGACTACGAGCAGTACTTC.

The V gene is TRBV18, the J gene TRBJ1-4; D may be TRBD1 (6 bases). Trimming pared 2 bases from V and 3 bases from J, leaving 10 bases between. The CDR3 is 15 residues long. CDR1 is KGHSH, CDR2 LQKENI, per germline. CDR3: CASSPNRDANEKLFF. The CDR3 nucleotides are TGTGCCAGCTCACCAAACAGGGACGCTAATGAAAAACTGTTTTTT.